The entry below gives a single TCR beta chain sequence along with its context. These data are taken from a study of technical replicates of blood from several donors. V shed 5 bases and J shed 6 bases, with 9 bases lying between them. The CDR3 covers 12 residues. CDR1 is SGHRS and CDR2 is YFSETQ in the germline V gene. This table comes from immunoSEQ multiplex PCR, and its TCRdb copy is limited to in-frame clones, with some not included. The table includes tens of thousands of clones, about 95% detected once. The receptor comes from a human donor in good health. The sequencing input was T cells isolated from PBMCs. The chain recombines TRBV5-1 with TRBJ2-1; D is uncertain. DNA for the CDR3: TGCGCCAGCAGGCTAGATCTCAATGAGCAGTTCTTC. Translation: CASRLDLNEQFF.